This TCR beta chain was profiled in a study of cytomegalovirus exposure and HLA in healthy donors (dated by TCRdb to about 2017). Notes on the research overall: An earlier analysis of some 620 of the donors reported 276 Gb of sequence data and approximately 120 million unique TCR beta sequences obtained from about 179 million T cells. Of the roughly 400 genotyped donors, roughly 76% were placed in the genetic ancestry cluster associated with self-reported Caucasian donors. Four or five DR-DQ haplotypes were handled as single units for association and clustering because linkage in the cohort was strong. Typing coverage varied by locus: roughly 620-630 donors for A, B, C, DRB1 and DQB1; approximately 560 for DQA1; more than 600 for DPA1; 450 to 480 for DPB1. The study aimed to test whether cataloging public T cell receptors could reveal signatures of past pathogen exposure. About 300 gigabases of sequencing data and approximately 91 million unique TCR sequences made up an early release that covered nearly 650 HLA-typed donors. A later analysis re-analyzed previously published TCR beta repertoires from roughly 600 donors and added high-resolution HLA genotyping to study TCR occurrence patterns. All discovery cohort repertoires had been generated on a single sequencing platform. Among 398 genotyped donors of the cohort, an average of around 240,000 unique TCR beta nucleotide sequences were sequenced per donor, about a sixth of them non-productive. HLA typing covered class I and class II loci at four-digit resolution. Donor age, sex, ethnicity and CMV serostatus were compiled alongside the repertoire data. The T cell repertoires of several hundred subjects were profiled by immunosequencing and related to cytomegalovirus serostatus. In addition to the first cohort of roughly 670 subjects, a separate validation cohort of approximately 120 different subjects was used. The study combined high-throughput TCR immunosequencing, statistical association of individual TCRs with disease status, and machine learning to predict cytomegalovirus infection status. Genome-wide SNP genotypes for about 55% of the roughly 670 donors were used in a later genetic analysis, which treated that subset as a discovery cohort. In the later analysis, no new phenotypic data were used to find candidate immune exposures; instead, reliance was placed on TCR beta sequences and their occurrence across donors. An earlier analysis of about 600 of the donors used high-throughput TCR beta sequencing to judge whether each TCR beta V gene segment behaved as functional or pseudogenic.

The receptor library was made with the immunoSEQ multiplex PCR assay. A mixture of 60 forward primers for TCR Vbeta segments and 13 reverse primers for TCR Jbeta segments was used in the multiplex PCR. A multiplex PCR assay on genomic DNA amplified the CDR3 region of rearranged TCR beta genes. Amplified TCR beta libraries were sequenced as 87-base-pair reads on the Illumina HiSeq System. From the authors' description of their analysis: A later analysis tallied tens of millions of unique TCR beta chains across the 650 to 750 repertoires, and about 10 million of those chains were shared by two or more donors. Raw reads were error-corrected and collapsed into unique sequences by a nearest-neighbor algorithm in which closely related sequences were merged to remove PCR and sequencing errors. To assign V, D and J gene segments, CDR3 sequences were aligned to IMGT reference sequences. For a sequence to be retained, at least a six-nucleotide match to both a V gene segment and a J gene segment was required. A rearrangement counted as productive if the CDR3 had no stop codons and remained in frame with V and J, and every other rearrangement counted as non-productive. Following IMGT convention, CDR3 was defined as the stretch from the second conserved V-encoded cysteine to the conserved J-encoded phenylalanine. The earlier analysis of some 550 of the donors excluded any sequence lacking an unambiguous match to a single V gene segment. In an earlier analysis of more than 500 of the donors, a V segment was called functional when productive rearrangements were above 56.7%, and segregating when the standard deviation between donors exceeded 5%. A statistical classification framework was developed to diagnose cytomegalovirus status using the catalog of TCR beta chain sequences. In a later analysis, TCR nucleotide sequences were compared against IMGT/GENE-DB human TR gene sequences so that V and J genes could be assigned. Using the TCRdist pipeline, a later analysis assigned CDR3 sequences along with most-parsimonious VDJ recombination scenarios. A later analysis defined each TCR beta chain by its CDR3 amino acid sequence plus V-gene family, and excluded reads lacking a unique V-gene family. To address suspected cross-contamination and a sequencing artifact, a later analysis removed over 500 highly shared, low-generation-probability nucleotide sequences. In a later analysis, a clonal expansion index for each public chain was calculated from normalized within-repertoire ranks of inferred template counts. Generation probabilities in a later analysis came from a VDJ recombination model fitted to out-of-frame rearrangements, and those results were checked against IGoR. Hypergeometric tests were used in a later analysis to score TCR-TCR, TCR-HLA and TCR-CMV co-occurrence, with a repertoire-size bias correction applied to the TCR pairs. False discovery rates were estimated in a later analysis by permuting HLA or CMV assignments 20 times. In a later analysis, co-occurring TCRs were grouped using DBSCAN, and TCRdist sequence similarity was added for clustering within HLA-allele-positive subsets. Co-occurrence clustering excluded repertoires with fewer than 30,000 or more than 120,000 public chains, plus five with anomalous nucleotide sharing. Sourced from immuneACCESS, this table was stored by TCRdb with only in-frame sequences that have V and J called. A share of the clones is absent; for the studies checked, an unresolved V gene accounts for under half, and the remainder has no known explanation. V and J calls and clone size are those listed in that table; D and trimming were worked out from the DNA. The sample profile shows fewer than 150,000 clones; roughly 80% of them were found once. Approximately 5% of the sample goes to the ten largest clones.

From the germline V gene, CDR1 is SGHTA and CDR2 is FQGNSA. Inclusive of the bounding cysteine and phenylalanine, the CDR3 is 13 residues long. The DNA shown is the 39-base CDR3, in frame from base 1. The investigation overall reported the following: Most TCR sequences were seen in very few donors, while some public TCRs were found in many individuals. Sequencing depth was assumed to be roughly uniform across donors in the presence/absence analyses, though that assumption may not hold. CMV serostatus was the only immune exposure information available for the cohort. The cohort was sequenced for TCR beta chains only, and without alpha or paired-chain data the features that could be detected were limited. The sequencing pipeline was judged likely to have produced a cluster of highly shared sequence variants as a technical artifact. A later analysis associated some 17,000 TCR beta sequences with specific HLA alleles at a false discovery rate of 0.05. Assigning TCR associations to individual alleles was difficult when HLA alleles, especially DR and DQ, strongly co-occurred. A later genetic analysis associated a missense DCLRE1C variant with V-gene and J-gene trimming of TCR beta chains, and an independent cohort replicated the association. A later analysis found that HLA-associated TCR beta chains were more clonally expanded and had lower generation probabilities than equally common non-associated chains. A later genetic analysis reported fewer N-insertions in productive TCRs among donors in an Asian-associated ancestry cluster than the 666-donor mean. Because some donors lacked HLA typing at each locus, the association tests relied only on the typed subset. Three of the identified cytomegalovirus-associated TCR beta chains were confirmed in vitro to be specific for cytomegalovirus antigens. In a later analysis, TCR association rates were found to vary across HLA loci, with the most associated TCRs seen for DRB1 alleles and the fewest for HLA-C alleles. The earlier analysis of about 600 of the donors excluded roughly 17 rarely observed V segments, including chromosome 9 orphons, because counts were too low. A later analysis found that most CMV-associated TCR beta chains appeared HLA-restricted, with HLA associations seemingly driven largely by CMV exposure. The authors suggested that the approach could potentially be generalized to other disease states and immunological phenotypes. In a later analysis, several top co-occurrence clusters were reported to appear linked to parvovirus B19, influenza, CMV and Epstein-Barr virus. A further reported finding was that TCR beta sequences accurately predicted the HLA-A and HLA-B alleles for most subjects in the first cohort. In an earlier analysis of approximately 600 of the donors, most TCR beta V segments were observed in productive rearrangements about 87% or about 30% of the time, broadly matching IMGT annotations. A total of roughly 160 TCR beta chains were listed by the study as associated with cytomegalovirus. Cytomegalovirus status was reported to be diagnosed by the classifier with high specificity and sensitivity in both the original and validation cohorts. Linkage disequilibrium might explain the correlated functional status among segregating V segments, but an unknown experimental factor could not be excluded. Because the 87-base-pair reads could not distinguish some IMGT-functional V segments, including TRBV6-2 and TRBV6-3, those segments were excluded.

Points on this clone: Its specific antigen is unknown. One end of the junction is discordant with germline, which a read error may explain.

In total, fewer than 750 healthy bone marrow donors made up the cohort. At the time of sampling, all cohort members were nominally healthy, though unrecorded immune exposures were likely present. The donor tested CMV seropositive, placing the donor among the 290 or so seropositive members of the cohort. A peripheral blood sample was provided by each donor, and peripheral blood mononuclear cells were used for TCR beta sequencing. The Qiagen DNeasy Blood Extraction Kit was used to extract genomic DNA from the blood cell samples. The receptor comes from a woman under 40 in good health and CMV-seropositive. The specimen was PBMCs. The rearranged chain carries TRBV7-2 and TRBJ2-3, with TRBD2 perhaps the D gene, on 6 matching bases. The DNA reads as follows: TGTGCCAGCAGCATAGCAGCGGGAGATACGCAGTATTTT. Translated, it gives CASSIAAGDTQYF.